Listed below are T cell receptor beta chains from one sample, sequenced in a study of blood T cell repertoires in COVID-19. Repertoires were generated with immunoSEQ multiplex PCR, while TCRdb's copy carries only in-frame clones and drops some. The sample lists 65,000 to 85,000 clones, around 87% occurring once. The sample consisted of peripheral blood. These receptors were collected from a woman aged 18-29 years with acute or convalescent COVID-19. The CDR3 runs from the conserved cysteine through the conserved F or W. D genes are given only for firm matches. The listing skips clone size in some rows; elsewhere it reads once, few, many or a size class.

abundance: .
j_gene: TRBJ2-1
d_gene: .
v_gene: TRBV7-2
CDR3nt: TGTGCCAGCAGCTTAGGATTACGGGACAATGAGCAGTTCTTC
CDR3aa: CASSLGLRDNEQFF

abundance: few
j_gene: TRBJ1-2
d_gene: TRBD1
v_gene: TRBV25-1
CDR3nt: TGTGCCAGCAGTGGGCTGGGACAGGGTGGCCCTGGCTACACCTTC
CDR3aa: CASSGLGQGGPGYTF

abundance: .
j_gene: TRBJ1-1
d_gene: .
v_gene: TRBV5-8
CDR3nt: TGTGCCAGCAGGATCGGGCAGGGGATTGAAGCTTTCTTT
CDR3aa: CASRIGQGIEAFF

abundance: .
j_gene: TRBJ1-4
d_gene: TRBD1
v_gene: TRBV18
CDR3nt: TGTGCCAGCTCACCAAGGGACAGAGCAACTAATGAAAAACTGTTTTTT
CDR3aa: CASSPRDRATNEKLFF

abundance: .
j_gene: TRBJ1-3
d_gene: .
v_gene: TRBV6-1
CDR3nt: TGTGCCAGCAGTGAAATATCCCAGGCTGGAAACACCATATATTTT
CDR3aa: CASSEISQAGNTIYF

abundance: once
j_gene: TRBJ2-3
d_gene: TRBD2
v_gene: TRBV4-3
CDR3nt: TGCGCCAGCAGCCAACTAGCGGGAGCCACAGATACGCAGTATTTT
CDR3aa: CASSQLAGATDTQYF

abundance: .
j_gene: TRBJ1-4
d_gene: .
v_gene: TRBV4-3
CDR3nt: TGCGCCAGCAGCCAAGATAGGGCTCGGGGAGGGGGACATGAAAAACTGTTTTTT
CDR3aa: CASSQDRARGGGHEKLFF

abundance: .
j_gene: TRBJ2-3
d_gene: TRBD2
v_gene: TRBV10-2
CDR3nt: TGCGCCAGCAGAGGACTAGGAACCGGAGATACGCAGTATTTT
CDR3aa: CASRGLGTGDTQYF

abundance: .
j_gene: TRBJ2-3
d_gene: TRBD2
v_gene: TRBV7-9
CDR3nt: TGTGCCAGCAGCTTAGACGTAGCGGGGGGCCAGGGAGATACGCAGTATTTT
CDR3aa: CASSLDVAGGQGDTQYF

abundance: .
j_gene: TRBJ2-3
d_gene: TRBD2
v_gene: TRBV3-1/TRBV3-2
CDR3nt: TGTGCCAGCAGCCAAGGCAATTTAGCGGGGGGGCCTAAAGATACGCAGTATTTT
CDR3aa: CASSQGNLAGGPKDTQYF

abundance: .
j_gene: TRBJ1-2
d_gene: TRBD1
v_gene: TRBV6-5
CDR3nt: TGTGCCAGTCTTACCGGGACAGGTCTAAACTATGGCTACACCTTC
CDR3aa: CASLTGTGLNYGYTF

abundance: .
j_gene: TRBJ1-5
d_gene: .
v_gene: TRBV4-3
CDR3nt: TGCGCCAGCAGCCAAGATGGACAGAACAATCAGCCCCAGCATTTT
CDR3aa: CASSQDGQNNQPQHF

abundance: .
j_gene: TRBJ2-5
d_gene: TRBD2
v_gene: TRBV6-2/TRBV6-3
CDR3nt: TGTGCCAGCAGTTTGTCCGGGGGTAGCGGGAGGTACCAAGAGACCCAGTACTTC
CDR3aa: CASSLSGGSGRYQETQYF

abundance: .
j_gene: TRBJ1-2
d_gene: .
v_gene: TRBV7-8
CDR3nt: TGTGCCAGCAGCTTTTCCGGGGGCTATGGCTACACCTTC
CDR3aa: CASSFSGGYGYTF

abundance: .
j_gene: TRBJ2-5
d_gene: .
v_gene: TRBV12-2
CDR3nt: TGTGCAAGTCGCTTAGAAACTAGTTCAGAGACCCAGTACTTC
CDR3aa: CASRLETSSETQYF

abundance: .
j_gene: TRBJ2-3
d_gene: TRBD2
v_gene: TRBV5-1
CDR3nt: TGCGCCAGCAGCTTGGGACTAGCGGGGGGCGTACCAGAGACAGATACGCAGTATTTT
CDR3aa: CASSLGLAGGVPETDTQYF

abundance: .
j_gene: TRBJ2-2
d_gene: .
v_gene: TRBV19
CDR3nt: TGTGCCAGTAGTATAAATCAGTTCACCGGGGAGCTGTTTTTT
CDR3aa: CASSINQFTGELFF

abundance: .
j_gene: TRBJ1-4
d_gene: TRBD1
v_gene: TRBV12-3/TRBV12-4
CDR3nt: TGTGCCAGCAGTCCAACAGGGGCTGAAAAACTGTTTTTT
CDR3aa: CASSPTGAEKLFF

abundance: .
j_gene: TRBJ2-7
d_gene: .
v_gene: TRBV2
CDR3nt: TGTGCCAGCAGTGACGTGACTAGGATAGGTGAGCAGTACTTC
CDR3aa: CASSDVTRIGEQYF

abundance: .
j_gene: TRBJ2-3
d_gene: TRBD2
v_gene: TRBV30
CDR3nt: TGTGCCTGGAGTGCCCGGGAGGCTTACACAGATACGCAGTATTTT
CDR3aa: CAWSAREAYTDTQYF

abundance: .
j_gene: TRBJ1-2
d_gene: .
v_gene: TRBV10-3
CDR3nt: TGTGCCATCAGTGAGTCGGGAGCCAGGACCGGCTACACCTTC
CDR3aa: CAISESGARTGYTF

abundance: .
j_gene: TRBJ2-1
d_gene: .
v_gene: TRBV7-9
CDR3nt: TGTGCCAGCAGCGGGCCCTCCTACAATGAGCAGTTCTTC
CDR3aa: CASSGPSYNEQFF

abundance: .
j_gene: TRBJ1-2
d_gene: .
v_gene: TRBV19
CDR3nt: TGTGCCAGTAGTATAGATTTGCGGGGCGGCTACACCTTC
CDR3aa: CASSIDLRGGYTF

abundance: .
j_gene: TRBJ2-6
d_gene: TRBD2
v_gene: TRBV4-1
CDR3nt: TGCGCCAGCAGCCAGACTAGCGGGAACTCTGGGGCCAACGTCCTGACTTTC
CDR3aa: CASSQTSGNSGANVLTF